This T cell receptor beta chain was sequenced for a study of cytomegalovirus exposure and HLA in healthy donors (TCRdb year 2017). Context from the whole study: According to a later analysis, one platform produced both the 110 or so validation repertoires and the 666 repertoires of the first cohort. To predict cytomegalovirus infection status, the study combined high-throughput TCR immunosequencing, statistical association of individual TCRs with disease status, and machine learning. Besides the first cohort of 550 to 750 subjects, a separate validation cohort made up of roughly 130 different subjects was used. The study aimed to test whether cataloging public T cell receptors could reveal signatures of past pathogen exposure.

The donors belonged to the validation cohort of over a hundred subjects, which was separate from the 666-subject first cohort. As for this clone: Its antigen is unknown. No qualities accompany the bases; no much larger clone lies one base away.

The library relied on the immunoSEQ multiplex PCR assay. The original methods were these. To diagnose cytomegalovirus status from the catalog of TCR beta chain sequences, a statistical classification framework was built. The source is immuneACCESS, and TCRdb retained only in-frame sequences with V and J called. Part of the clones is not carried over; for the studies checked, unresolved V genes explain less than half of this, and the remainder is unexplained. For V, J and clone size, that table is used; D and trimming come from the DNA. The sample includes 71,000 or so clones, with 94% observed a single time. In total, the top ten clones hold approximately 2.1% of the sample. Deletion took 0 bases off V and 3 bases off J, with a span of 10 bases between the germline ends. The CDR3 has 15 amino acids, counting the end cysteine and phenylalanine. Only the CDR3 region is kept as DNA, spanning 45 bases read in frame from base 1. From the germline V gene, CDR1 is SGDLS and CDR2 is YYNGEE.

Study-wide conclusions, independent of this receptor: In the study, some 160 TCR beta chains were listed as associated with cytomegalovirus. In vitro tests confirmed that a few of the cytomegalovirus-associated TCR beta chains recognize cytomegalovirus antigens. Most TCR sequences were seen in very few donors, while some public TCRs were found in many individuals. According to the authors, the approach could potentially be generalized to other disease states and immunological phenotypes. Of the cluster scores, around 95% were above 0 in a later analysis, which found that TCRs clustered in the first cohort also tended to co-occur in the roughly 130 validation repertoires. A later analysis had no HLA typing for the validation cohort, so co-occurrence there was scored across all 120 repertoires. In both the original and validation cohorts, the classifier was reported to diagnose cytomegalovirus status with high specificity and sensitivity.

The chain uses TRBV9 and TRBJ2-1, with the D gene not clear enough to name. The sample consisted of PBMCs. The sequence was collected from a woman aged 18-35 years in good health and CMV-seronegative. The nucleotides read TGTGCCAGCAGCGTAGGCGTGGTAGACTACAATGAGCAGTTCTTC. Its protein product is CASSVGVVDYNEQFF.